The next 32 T cell receptor beta chains were all read from a single sample in a study of cytomegalovirus exposure and HLA in healthy donors. This PCR relied on a set of 60 Vbeta primers and 13 Jbeta primers. This table comes from immunoSEQ multiplex PCR, and its TCRdb copy is limited to in-frame clones, with some not included. Its table records over 110,000 clones. The sample taken for sequencing was PBMCs. The receptors were gathered from a male donor in good health and CMV-seronegative.

V and J are TRBV5-1 and TRBJ1-1; 8 positions agree with TRBD1. The germline gives CDR1 SGHRS, CDR2 YFSETQ. J was trimmed by 0 bases and V by 1 base; bases with no gene match: 8. The CDR3 is 17 residues long. Written as DNA, the CDR3 is TGCGCCAGCAGCTTGAAGGGGCAGGGGGCTATGAACACTGAAGCTTTCTTT. Its translation: CASSLKGQGAMNTEAFF.

On this clone: This same CDR3 is encoded by further DNA sequences in the sample. V gene TRBV30 combines with J gene TRBJ1-5; no definite D call. Looked up from germline, CDR1 is GTSNPN and CDR2 is SVGIG (reference sequence). This CDR3 region has 14 residues. V lost 0 bases to trimming and J lost 2 bases, with 8 bases between them. The DNA for the CDR3 is TGTGCCTGGAGTGTGGCCGGGGGCAATCAGCCCCAGCATTTT. Its protein is CAWSVAGGNQPQHF. The full variable domain, rest sourced from reference TRBV30 and TRBJ1-5, is SQTIHQWPATLVQPVGSPLSLECTVEGTSNPNLYWYRQAAGRGLQLLFYSVGIGQISSEVPQNLSASRPQDRQFILSSKKLLLSDSGFYLCAWSVAGGNQPQHFGDGTRLSIL.

This chain links TRBV5-1 with TRBJ1-5; 8 bases are a match to TRBD1. V trimming: 4 bases; J trimming: 0 bases; junction bases outside the gene matches: 6. Germline CDR1 SGHRS, CDR2 YFSETQ. CDR3 length: 16 amino acids. The CDR3 loop reads CASSHGTGDSNQPQHF. In DNA form, the CDR3 reads TGCGCCAGCAGCCACGGGACAGGTGATAGCAATCAGCCCCAGCATTTT.

The chain couples TRBV5-1 to TRBJ1-1, with TRBD1 matching over 8 bases. From germline, CDR1 is SGHRS and CDR2 YFSETQ. With V trimmed by 6 bases and J by 3 bases, 7 bases remained unmatched. The CDR3 length is 14 residues. The CDR3 spells CASNRGGADTEAFF. The CDR3 DNA sequence: TGCGCCAGCAACAGGGGGGGGGCTGACACTGAAGCTTTCTTT.

The genes are TRBV6-4 and TRBJ1-1; D remains unclear. CDR1 MRHNA and CDR2 SNTAGT come from the germline V gene. V lost 2 bases and J 11 bases, leaving 15 bases between the germline ends. The CDR3 sequence is 13 residues long. The CDR3 loop reads CASSDEIGGRAFF. CDR3 DNA: TGTGCCAGCAGTGACGAAATCGGAGGAAGGGCTTTCTTT.

The chain joins TRBV6-5 to TRBJ2-2, with 8 nucleotides matching TRBD1. J gave up 3 bases and V 6 bases, and 3 bases lay outside the gene matches. The CDR3 has 14 amino acids. The V gene's germline CDR1 is MNHEY and CDR2 SVGAGI. The DNA of the CDR3 is TGTGCCAGCAGGACGGGACAGGACACCGGGGAGCTGTTTTTT. Translating gives CASRTGQDTGELFF.

This chain joins TRBV30 and TRBJ1-3; D is ambiguous. CDR3 size: 13 residues. Between the trimmed V and J ends, which lost 1 base and 0 bases, there was a span of 4 bases. Germline V CDR1 and CDR2: GTSNPN, SVGIG (reference sequence). CDR3 coding DNA: TGTGCCTGGAGTGGCAGCTCTGGAAACACCATATATTTT. This codes for CAWSGSSGNTIYF.

This chain links TRBV11-2 with TRBJ2-1, with 8 bases aligning to TRBD2. The CDR3 is 16 amino acids. CDR1 is SGHAT and CDR2 is FQNNGV in the germline V gene. With 4 bases clipped from V and 7 bases from J, the junction kept 12 bases outside the gene matches. CDR3 sequence: CASSSSVPGLGNEQFF. CDR3 nucleotide sequence: TGTGCCAGCAGCTCAAGCGTCCCGGGACTAGGGAATGAGCAGTTCTTC.

The CDR3 spells CASSFAGHGPFNTEAFF. CDR3 in DNA: TGTGCCAGCAGCTTCGCAGGGCATGGACCCTTTAACACTGAAGCTTTCTTT. The V call is TRBV5-6, the J call TRBJ1-1, with D tentatively TRBD1 (5 bases). Germline V lookup: CDR1 SGHDT, CDR2 YYEEEE. Between the trimmed V and J ends, which lost 2 bases and 2 bases, there was a span of 19 bases. CDR3 length: 17 residues.

The V gene is TRBV5-1, the J gene TRBJ1-4; 7 nucleotides line up with TRBD1. V was clipped by 5 bases and J by 7 bases; unmatched bases: 8. Germline V gene data show CDR1 as SGHRS and CDR2 as YFSETQ. This CDR3 is 14 amino acids long. CDR3 coding DNA: TGCGCCAGCAGGGATGACAGGGTCGGTGAAAAACTGTTTTTT. Its translation is CASRDDRVGEKLFF. The full variable domain, rest sourced from reference TRBV5-1 and TRBJ1-4, is KAGVTQTPRYLIKTRGQQVTLSCSPISGHRSVSWYQQTPGQGLQFLFEYFSETQRNKGNFPGRFSGRQFSNSRSEMNVSTLELGDSALYLCASRDDRVGEKLFFGSGTQLSVL.

The genes are TRBV6-5 and TRBJ1-2; the D gene is possibly TRBD1 (6 bases). With 0 bases removed from V and 6 bases from J, the gap between germline ends came to 14 bases. Germline CDR1 reads MNHEY; CDR2 reads SVGAGI. The CDR3 covers 15 residues. Here the CDR3 DNA reads TGTGCCAGCAGTTACTCGAAGTTGGGGGCAAATGGCTACACCTTC. Translating gives CASSYSKLGANGYTF.

The gene calls are TRBV30 and TRBJ2-1; 7 bases are shared with TRBD2. V dropped 0 bases and J dropped 8; count of bases not matched to a gene: 1. The germline gives CDR1 GTSNPN, CDR2 SVGIG (reference sequence). CDR3 size: 12 residues. The CDR3 reads CAWSVGGDEQFF. The CDR3 nucleotides read TGTGCCTGGAGTGTGGGGGGGGATGAGCAGTTCTTC.

The rearrangement joins TRBV7-2 to TRBJ2-7, with TRBD1 identical over 7 bases. The V segment lost 4 bases and the J segment 4 bases; nucleotides outside the gene matches: 10. CDR1 and CDR2 from the germline V gene are SGHTA and FQGNSA. The CDR3 has 15 residues. The CDR3 here is CASSSTGTDAYEQYF. In DNA, the CDR3 is TGTGCCAGCAGCTCAACCGGGACAGACGCTTACGAGCAGTACTTC.

The chain has TRBV5-1 and TRBJ2-2; TRBD1 is a possible D gene (5 bases). Trimming took 7 bases from V and 2 from J, leaving 15 bases between them. Germline V gene data show CDR1 as SGHRS and CDR2 as YFSETQ. CDR3 size: 15 residues. In DNA form, the CDR3 reads TGCGCCAGCCGCTCCTCGACAGCTAACACCGGGGAGCTGTTTTTT. This encodes CASRSSTANTGELFF.

V is TRBV6-1 and J is TRBJ1-1, with D perhaps matching TRBD1 (5 bases). The V and J ends lost 3 bases and 2 bases respectively, with 22 bases between them. The CDR3 is 18 residues long. Germline values: CDR1 MNHNS, CDR2 SASEGT. The CDR3 protein is CASSDTAGPQLGNTEAFF. The CDR3 coding sequence is TGTGCCAGCAGTGATACTGCGGGACCGCAACTAGGAAACACTGAAGCTTTCTTT.

V is TRBV9 and J is TRBJ2-3; 7 bases are shared with TRBD2. V shed 8 bases and J 3 bases; nucleotides not matched to a gene: 3. The CDR3 covers 12 residues. Germline CDR1 reads SGDLS; CDR2 reads YYNGEE. This CDR3 is CASGEGTDTQYF. CDR3 coding DNA: TGTGCCAGTGGGGAGGGTACAGATACGCAGTATTTT.

V and J are TRBV19 and TRBJ1-2, with 9 bases identical to TRBD1. V lost 5 bases, J lost 4 bases, and 8 bases stayed unmatched. CDR3 size: 15 residues. The germline V gene encodes CDR1 LNHDA and CDR2 SQIVND (reference sequence). DNA of the CDR3: TGTGCCAGTAGTCCGGACAGGGGCGCCGGCTATGGCTACACCTTC. Its translation: CASSPDRGAGYGYTF.

J is TRBJ1-1 and V is TRBV19; D call uncertain. The CDR3 is 13 residues long. Germline loops: CDR1 LNHDA, CDR2 SQIVND (reference sequence). V was clipped by 6 bases and J by 6 bases, with 14 bases between them. CDR3 DNA: TGTGCCAGTAGAAATCGGGAGAGACCTGAAGCTTTCTTT. This translates into CASRNRERPEAFF.

V usage is TRBV4-3 and J usage is TRBJ1-1, with D tentatively TRBD1 (6 bases). Germline-derived CDR1 and CDR2 are LGHNA and YSLEER. V lost 5 bases to trimming and J lost 7 bases, with 17 bases between them. This CDR3 comprises 14 residues. The CDR3 DNA is TGCGCCAGCAGCTTCCGCGGGAGGGACAATGAAGCTTTCTTT. This sequence encodes CASSFRGRDNEAFF.

The V and J genes are TRBV7-2 and TRBJ2-7; tentative D call: TRBD1 (6 bases). The CDR3 is 14 residues long. V lost 7 bases, J lost 6 bases, and 19 bases lay in between. The germline gives CDR1 SGHTA, CDR2 FQGNSA. The CDR3 sequence is CASNTGTPRIEQYF. CDR3 sequence (DNA): TGTGCCAGCAACACCGGGACACCTCGGATCGAGCAGTACTTC.

The V call is TRBV30, the J call TRBJ2-5; D is unresolved. The CDR3 is 13 amino acids. Germline-derived CDR1 and CDR2 are GTSNPN and SVGIG (reference sequence). The ends were cut back, 4 bases at V and 2 bases at J, with 11 bases in the middle. This CDR3 reads CAWILSGQETQYF. The CDR3 DNA is TGTGCCTGGATCCTCTCCGGTCAAGAGACCCAGTACTTC.

The genes are TRBV25-1 and TRBJ2-5, with 12 bases that match TRBD2. CDR1 and CDR2 (germline): MGHDK, SYGVNS. Losses at the gene ends were 2 bases for V and 5 bases for J; bases not matched to a gene: 12. The CDR3 is made up of 18 amino acids. CDR3: CASSEGRLAGVGVETQYF. CDR3 DNA sequence: TGTGCCAGCAGTGAAGGAAGACTAGCGGGGGTGGGCGTGGAGACCCAGTACTTC.

V gene TRBV28 combines with J gene TRBJ2-1; 11 bases are a match to TRBD2. Germline trimming cut 4 bases from V and 6 bases from J; bases unmatched to any gene: 23. From germline, CDR1 is MDHEN and CDR2 SYDVKM. This CDR3 is 21 amino acids long. CDR3 nucleotides: TGTGCCAGCAGTTCCCCCCTACTAGCGGGGGCCCCGCGAGCTCGTGGCAATGAGCAGTTCTTC. Amino acid sequence: CASSSPLLAGAPRARGNEQFF. The whole variable domain, filled in from reference TRBV28 and TRBJ2-1, reads DVKVTQSSRYLVKRTGEKVFLECVQDMDHENMFWYRQDPGLGLRLIYFSYDVKMKEKGDIPEGYSVSREKKERFSLILESASTNQTSMYLCASSSPLLAGAPRARGNEQFFGPGTRLTVL.

The chain joins TRBV5-6 to TRBJ1-1; no definite D call. V lost 3 bases to trimming and J lost 1 base, with 16 bases between them. The CDR3 consists of 16 residues. Germline V gene sequence: CDR1 SGHDT, CDR2 YYEEEE. CDR3 bases: TGTGCCAGCAGCTATGGGAGAGTACTTCCGAACACTGAAGCTTTCTTT. This gives the protein CASSYGRVLPNTEAFF.

The CDR3 region has the DNA TGCGCCAGCAGCTTGGACGTCAGGGGCACCGAGCAGTACTTC. Protein sequence: CASSLDVRGTEQYF. The chain recombines TRBV5-1 with TRBJ2-7; D perhaps matches TRBD1 (6 bases). CDR3 size: 14 residues. Per germline, CDR1 SGHRS and CDR2 YFSETQ. The V end lost 0 bases, the J end lost 6 bases, and 13 bases lay between the germline ends.

The gene calls are TRBV18 and TRBJ1-1, with TRBD1 identical over 7 bases. V gave up 6 bases and J gave up 2 bases; unmatched junction bases: 6. The CDR3 consists of 14 residues. Germline V gene sequence: CDR1 KGHSH, CDR2 LQKENI. This CDR3 is CASSSGTDNTEAFF. The CDR3 nucleotides are TGTGCCAGCTCTTCCGGGACAGATAACACTGAAGCTTTCTTT.

The genes are TRBV7-3 and TRBJ2-7, with D possibly matching TRBD2 (5 bases). The V gene lost 0 bases and the J gene lost 4 bases, with 7 bases spanning the gap. The CDR3 totals 13 residues. The germline gives CDR1 SGHTA, CDR2 FQGTGA. The CDR3 DNA is TGTGCCAGCAGCTTAACCCCGGGGTACGAGCAGTACTTC. Residues: CASSLTPGYEQYF.

The chain is built from TRBV30 and TRBJ2-7; no clear D gene. The germline gives CDR1 GTSNPN, CDR2 SVGIG (reference sequence). The CDR3 length is 12 residues. Trimming cost V 1 base and J 5 bases, with 9 bases left between them. The CDR3 is CAWSGFADEQYF. Here the CDR3 DNA reads TGTGCCTGGAGTGGTTTCGCGGACGAGCAGTACTTC.

This sequence joins TRBV29-1 and TRBJ1-1; 8 positions match TRBD1. With 7 bases clipped from V and 8 bases from J, the junction kept 3 bases outside the gene matches. This CDR3 has 10 residues. Germline lookup yields CDR1 SQVTM and CDR2 ANQGSEA. The CDR3, as DNA: TGCAGCGCCCGGGACAGGGAAGCTTTCTTT. Its translation: CSARDREAFF.

This chain joins TRBV28 and TRBJ2-5; 7 bases align to TRBD2. Germline V lookup: CDR1 MDHEN, CDR2 SYDVKM. V dropped 3 bases and J dropped 0; count of bases not matched to a gene: 10. The CDR3 is made up of 17 amino acids. This CDR3 reads CASSLASSGLYQETQYF. CDR3 DNA sequence: TGTGCCAGCAGTTTGGCCTCTAGCGGACTCTACCAAGAGACCCAGTACTTC.

V and J are TRBV5-5 and TRBJ2-7, with D perhaps matching TRBD1 (6 bases). CDR3 length: 15 residues. Between the trimmed V and J ends, which lost 0 bases and 1 base, there was a span of 11 bases. CDR1 and CDR2 (germline): SGHKS, YYEKEE (reference sequence). CDR3 sequence reads: CASSLEQGISYEQYF. As DNA, the CDR3 is TGTGCCAGCAGCTTGGAACAGGGAATTTCCTACGAGCAGTACTTC.

V gene TRBV19 combines with J gene TRBJ1-2, with 7 bases lining up with TRBD1. The CDR3 runs 14 residues. Germline trimming cut 4 bases from V and 2 bases from J; bases unmatched to any gene: 4. Germline V CDR1 and CDR2: LNHDA, SQIVND (reference sequence). The CDR3 nucleotides are TGTGCCAGTAGTAGGATGGGACAGAACTATGGCTACACCTTC. Protein: CASSRMGQNYGYTF.